The 28 T cell receptor beta chains given below trace back to one sample, sequenced in a study of blood T cell repertoires in COVID-19. Profiled with immunoSEQ multiplex PCR; TCRdb holds only in-frame clones, not every one. The table includes 90,000 to 130,000 clones, just over 75% detected once. Sequencing input: peripheral blood. Receptors were obtained from a woman of 80 years or more with acute or convalescent COVID-19.

This clone appeared a single time. This sequence joins TRBV7-2 and TRBJ2-1; 10 bases are shared with TRBD2. CDR1 and CDR2 from the germline V gene are SGHTA and FQGNSA. The J segment lost 0 bases and the V segment lost 0 bases, leaving 8 bases of the junction unmatched. There are 19 residues in the CDR3. CDR3 region: CASSLAGWLAGASYNEQFF. In nucleotides, the CDR3 is TGTGCCAGCAGCTTAGCGGGGTGGCTAGCGGGGGCCTCCTACAATGAGCAGTTCTTC. The variable domain in full, with the rest retrieved from reference TRBV7-2 and TRBJ2-1, is GAGVSQSPSNKVTEKGKDVELRCDPISGHTALYWYRQSLGQGLEFLIYFQGNSAPDKSGLPSDRFSAERTGGSVSTLTIQRTQQEDSAVYLCASSLAGWLAGASYNEQFFGPGTRLTVL.

This chain joins TRBV30 and TRBJ2-3; weak D call: TRBD2 (5 bases). V lost 1 base to trimming and J lost 2 bases, with 10 bases between them. Germline lookup yields CDR1 GTSNPN and CDR2 SVGIG (reference sequence). CDR3 length: 14 amino acids. In DNA, the CDR3 is TGTGCCTGGAGTGGAGGGTCACACACAGATACGCAGTATTTT. Encoded protein: CAWSGGSHTDTQYF.

This chain connects TRBV19 to TRBJ1-6; D unclear. Germline CDR1 LNHDA, CDR2 SQIVND (reference sequence). There are 14 residues in the CDR3. V was pared by 5 bases and J by 9 bases, with 14 bases between. The CDR3 DNA reads TGTGCCAGTAGTGCAATGAGAGGCGGTTCACCCCTCCACTTT. This gives the protein CASSAMRGGSPLHF.

V is TRBV2 and J is TRBJ2-7; TRBD2 matches at 16 bases. V shed 6 bases, J shed 9 bases, and the junction held 11 bases outside the gene matches. The CDR3 runs to 16 residues. From germline, CDR1 is SNHLY and CDR2 FYNNEI. CDR3 sequence (DNA): TGTGCCAGCAGCGACCTCGGGACTAGCGGGAGGGTAGGGCAGTACTTC. It translates to CASSDLGTSGRVGQYF.

This chain links TRBV5-4 with TRBJ1-2; 8 bases align to TRBD1. The CDR3 is 15 amino acids. The V segment lost 4 bases and the J segment 8 bases; nucleotides outside the gene matches: 13. Germline CDR1 and CDR2: SGHNT and YYREEE (reference sequence). As DNA, the CDR3 is TGTGCCAGCAGCCCCTGGTCCGCCAGGGGGCAAGGCTACACCTTC. It is translated as CASSPWSARGQGYTF.

The chain has TRBV5-1 and TRBJ2-7; 8 bases fit TRBD1. The CDR3 is 14 residues long. V dropped 3 bases and J dropped 0; count of bases not matched to a gene: 2. Per germline, CDR1 SGHRS and CDR2 YFSETQ. DNA for the CDR3: TGCGCCAGCAGCTCGGGACAGGCCTCCTACGAGCAGTACTTC. Its translation is CASSSGQASYEQYF.

The gene calls are TRBV28 and TRBJ1-6; no reliable D call. Trimming cost V 5 bases and J 5 bases, with 4 bases left between them. The germline V gene encodes CDR1 MDHEN and CDR2 SYDVKM. The CDR3 is made up of 12 amino acids. The CDR3 DNA follows: TGTGCCAGCAGTGTTAATAATTCACCCCTCCACTTT. This sequence encodes CASSVNNSPLHF.

This sequence joins TRBV29-1 and TRBJ2-5, with 12 bases matching TRBD2. CDR1 is SQVTM and CDR2 is ANQGSEA in the germline V gene. With V trimmed by 7 bases and J by 2 bases, 14 bases remained unmatched. There are 17 residues in the CDR3. As DNA, the CDR3 is TGCAGCGCCATACCCGGGAGGCTAGCGGGGGGGCAAGAGACCCAGTACTTC. The encoded protein is CSAIPGRLAGGQETQYF.

This chain connects TRBV28 to TRBJ2-2; a weak D match, TRBD2 (7 bases). The CDR3 has 15 residues. Germline assignment: CDR1 MDHEN and CDR2 SYDVKM. Deletions cut 6 bases from V and 4 bases from J, with 15 bases between. The CDR3 nucleotides read TGTGCCAGCAGCCCGGGGGGCGTCTTCACCGGGGAGCTGTTTTTT. Translating it yields CASSPGGVFTGELFF.

As DNA, the CDR3 is TGCGCCAGCAGCCCCGAGCGGGGAGGGGGCACAGATACGCAGTATTTT. It codes for CASSPERGGGTDTQYF. This rearrangement joins TRBV5-1 to TRBJ2-3, with TRBD2 matching over 7 bases. V lost 4 bases and J lost 1; bases outside the gene matches: 9. The CDR3 has 16 amino acids. Germline-derived CDR1 and CDR2 are SGHRS and YFSETQ.

The chain has TRBV16 and TRBJ1-3; D not resolved. V was pared by 0 bases and J by 4 bases, with 7 bases between. The CDR3 consists of 14 residues. The germline gives CDR1 KGHSY, CDR2 FQNENV. CDR3 residues: CASSQSRRGNTIYF. CDR3 coding DNA: TGTGCCAGCAGCCAATCCCGCCGGGGAAACACCATATATTTT.

The chain recombines TRBV7-9 with TRBJ1-1; D might be TRBD1 (6 bases). The CDR3 has 13 amino acids. Germline-derived CDR1 and CDR2 are SEHNR and FQNEAQ (reference sequence). Trimming removed 4 bases from V and 8 bases from J, with 14 bases in between. The CDR3 sequence: CASSSRQGSEAFF. CDR3 nucleotide sequence: TGTGCCAGCAGCTCTAGGCAGGGGTCCGAAGCTTTCTTT.

This clone was seen a single time. The gene calls are TRBV11-2 and TRBJ2-7; D not resolved. The CDR3 covers 13 residues. From germline, CDR1 is SGHAT and CDR2 FQNNGV. Between the trimmed V and J ends, which lost 2 bases and 3 bases, there was a span of 8 bases. In DNA form, the CDR3 reads TGTGCCAGCAGCTTATCGAGTCTCTACGAGCAGTACTTC. It yields the protein CASSLSSLYEQYF.

For the CDR3, the DNA is TGTGCCAGTAGGCGAGAATTGAACACTGAAGCTTTCTTT. It is translated as CASRRELNTEAFF. The chain combines TRBV19 with TRBJ1-1; D unresolved. The CDR3 sequence is 13 residues long. The germline gives CDR1 LNHDA, CDR2 SQIVND (reference sequence). The V gene lost 6 bases and the J gene lost 0 bases, with 8 bases spanning the gap.

The chain combines TRBV14 with TRBJ2-1; no firm D call. The CDR3 runs 15 residues. V lost 4 bases and J lost 5, with 15 bases in between. CDR1 is SGHDN and CDR2 is FVKESK in the germline V gene. DNA for the CDR3: TGTGCCAGCAGCCCCCTCTGGCAAAATGACAATGAGCAGTTCTTC. Its protein is CASSPLWQNDNEQFF.

The CDR3 spells CASSQEAGGFGYTF. CDR3 DNA: TGCGCCAGCAGCCAAGAAGCAGGGGGCTTTGGCTACACCTTC. V and J are TRBV4-1 and TRBJ1-2; TRBD1 aligns across 8 bases. V gave up 0 bases and J gave up 7 bases; unmatched junction bases: 4. The germline gives CDR1 MGHRA, CDR2 YSYEKL. This CDR3 region has 14 residues.

This chain uses TRBV5-1 with TRBJ2-3; possible D gene TRBD2, 6 bases. Trimming pared 0 bases from V and 8 bases from J, leaving 13 bases between. The CDR3 has 14 residues. Germline CDR1 SGHRS, CDR2 YFSETQ. Written as DNA, the CDR3 is TGCGCCAGCAGCTTGGCTACCTCAGCGGGTACGCAGTATTTT. As protein: CASSLATSAGTQYF.

This chain joins TRBV2 and TRBJ2-7; tentatively, D is TRBD1 (6 bases). This CDR3 has 14 residues. The germline V and J ends were trimmed by 6 bases and 6 bases, with 18 bases remaining between them. Germline CDR1 SNHLY, CDR2 FYNNEI. The CDR3 bases are TGTGCCAGCAGAGACCGGGACATAGTTAGCGAGCAGTACTTC. The encoded protein is CASRDRDIVSEQYF. Supplemented by reference TRBV2 and TRBJ2-7, the full variable domain reads EPEVTQTPSHQVTQMGQEVILRCVPISNHLYFYWYRQILGQKVEFLVSFYNNEISEKSEIFDDQFSVERPDGSNFTLKIRSTKLEDSAMYFCASRDRDIVSEQYFGPGTRLTVT.

The DNA of the CDR3 is TGTGCCAGCAGCTATGGACAGGGACGTTTTACTAATGAAAAACTGTTTTTT. The encoded protein is CASSYGQGRFTNEKLFF. V and J are TRBV5-6 and TRBJ1-4; TRBD1 matches at 8 bases. With V trimmed by 3 bases and J by 2 bases, 9 bases remained unmatched. The germline CDR1 and CDR2 sequences are SGHDT and YYEEEE. CDR3 length: 17 residues.

This chain uses TRBV12-3 or TRBV12-4 with TRBJ1-1; D is ambiguous. V shed 4 bases and J shed 8 bases, with 11 bases lying between them. The CDR3 runs 12 residues. The CDR3 DNA reads TGTGCCAGCAGTTCCCCTGGCGGGGAAGCTTTCTTT. Translating it yields CASSSPGGEAFF.

This clone occurred a few times. The rearrangement joins TRBV28 to TRBJ2-7; 7 bases align to TRBD1. Germline V gene lookup returns CDR1 MDHEN and CDR2 SYDVKM. V lost 7 bases and J lost 6; bases outside the gene matches: 24. The CDR3 is 18 residues long. The DNA of the CDR3 is TGTGCCAGCACCCTACTCTTCCCCCTCCGGACAGGAAAAAGCGAGCAGTACTTC. Translation gives CASTLLFPLRTGKSEQYF.

The chain combines TRBV7-3 with TRBJ2-7; 8 nucleotides align to TRBD2. The ends lost 1 base at V and 7 bases at J; junction bases unmatched: 9. The CDR3 extends over 15 amino acids. From germline, CDR1 is SGHTA and CDR2 FQGTGA. DNA of the CDR3: TGTGCCAGCAGCTTAAGTTTTAGCGGGGTAGATGAGCAGTACTTC. It specifies CASSLSFSGVDEQYF. The full variable domain, in which reference TRBV7-3 and TRBJ2-7 provide the parts outside the CDR3, is GAGVSQTPSNKVTEKGKYVELRCDPISGHTALYWYRQSLGQGPEFLIYFQGTGAADDSGLPNDRFFAVRPEGSVSTLKIQRTERGDSAVYLCASSLSFSGVDEQYFGPGTRLTVT.

The chain combines TRBV19 with TRBJ2-5; possible D gene TRBD1, 6 bases. Germline-derived CDR1 and CDR2 are LNHDA and SQIVND (reference sequence). The CDR3 extends over 14 amino acids. With 4 bases removed from V and 2 bases from J, the gap between germline ends came to 11 bases. DNA for the CDR3: TGTGCCAGTAGTAACGACAGGTGGCAAGAGACCCAGTACTTC. Translation: CASSNDRWQETQYF.

There are a few counts of this clone. Other DNA sequences in the sample encode the same CDR3. This sequence joins TRBV5-1 and TRBJ1-5, with 11 positions matching TRBD1. V shed 3 bases and J 3 bases; nucleotides not matched to a gene: 2. Germline lookup yields CDR1 SGHRS and CDR2 YFSETQ. This CDR3 region has 15 residues. The CDR3 loop is CASSSGQGDNQPQHF. The CDR3 region has the DNA TGCGCCAGCAGCTCGGGACAGGGGGACAATCAGCCCCAGCATTTT.

The chain has TRBV6-5 and TRBJ1-5; 7 bases agree with TRBD1. The CDR3 runs 15 residues. The trim removed 5 bases at V and 1 base at J, leaving 5 bases unmatched. The germline V gene has CDR1 MNHEY and CDR2 SVGAGI. In nucleotides, the CDR3 is TGTGCCAGCAGTAGACAGGGCGGGAGCAATCAGCCCCAGCATTTT. Residues: CASSRQGGSNQPQHF.

The chain joins TRBV27 to TRBJ2-7; no clear D gene. The V and J ends lost 5 bases and 2 bases respectively, with 16 bases between them. CDR1 is MNHEY and CDR2 is SMNVEV in the germline V gene (reference sequence). The CDR3 spans 15 residues. The CDR3 region has the DNA TGTGCCAGCAGTCAAGATACATCGTCCCCCTACGAGCAGTACTTC. Amino acid sequence: CASSQDTSSPYEQYF.

This clone was picked up a small number of times. The rearrangement joins TRBV6-6 to TRBJ1-2, with 8 bases that match TRBD1. The CDR3 totals 13 residues. V lost 6 bases to trimming and J lost 4 bases; unmatched junction nucleotides: 4. Germline V gene lookup returns CDR1 MNHNY and CDR2 SVGAGI (reference sequence). The CDR3 DNA follows: TGTGCCAGCAGACAGGGGGGACTCTATGGCTACACCTTC. Amino acids: CASRQGGLYGYTF.

The V call is TRBV25-1, the J call TRBJ2-7; D is perhaps TRBD2 (5 bases). V shed 4 bases and J shed 7 bases, with 17 bases lying between them. Germline values: CDR1 MGHDK, CDR2 SYGVNS. The CDR3 is made up of 14 amino acids. The chain's CDR3 is CASSGPEGRAEQYF. CDR3 bases: TGTGCCAGCAGTGGACCCGAGGGCCGCGCGGAGCAGTACTTC.